The T cell receptor beta chain under discussion was sequenced for a study of CD8 T cells in ankylosing spondylitis. At least ten counts were recorded for this clonotype. Its antigen is not identified. The germline V gene encodes CDR1 MNHEY and CDR2 SVGAGI. The CDR3 runs to 15 residues. The junction had 0 bases not matched to a gene; V was cut back by 4 bases and J by 4 bases. Study-level results: Reports say disease-linked clones showed up significantly more in matched ankylosing spondylitis synovial fluid. Past research had described some motif variants in reactive arthritis synovial fluid and blood. There was a TCR beta motif, made of eight highly homologous variants, that appeared characteristic of ankylosing spondylitis blood.

One entry per CDR3 protein, called by TCRdb with MiXCR from the 5' RACE reads. The sample yields almost 400,000 distinct CDR3 sequences, approximately 20% seen once. The origin of this receptor is a male donor with ankylosing spondylitis. The rearrangement links TRBV6-5 to TRBJ2-1; TRBD2 matches 14 bases. The sequenced material came from blood, either unsorted or a sorted T cell fraction (not recorded which). The CDR3 DNA reads TGTGCCAGCAGTTGGACTAGCGGGGGGTACAATGAGCAGTTCTTC. It translates to CASSWTSGGYNEQFF.